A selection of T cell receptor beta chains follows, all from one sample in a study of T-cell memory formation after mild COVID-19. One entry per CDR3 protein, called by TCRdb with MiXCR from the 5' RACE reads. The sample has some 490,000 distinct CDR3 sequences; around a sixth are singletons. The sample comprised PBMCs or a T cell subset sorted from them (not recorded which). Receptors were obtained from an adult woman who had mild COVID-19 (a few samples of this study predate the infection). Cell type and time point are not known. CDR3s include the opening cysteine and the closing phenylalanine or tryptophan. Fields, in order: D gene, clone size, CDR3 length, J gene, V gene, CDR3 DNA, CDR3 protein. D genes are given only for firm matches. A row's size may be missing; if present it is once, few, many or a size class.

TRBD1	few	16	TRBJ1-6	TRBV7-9	TGTGCCAGCAGCCCTTCCGGACAGGAATATAATTCACCCCTCCACTTT	CASSPSGQEYNSPLHF
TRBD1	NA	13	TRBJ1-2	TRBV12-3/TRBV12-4	TGTGCCAGCACTACGACAGGGGGCTATGGCTACACCTTC	CASTTTGGYGYTF
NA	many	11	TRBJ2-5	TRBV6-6	TGTGCCAGCACTTCAAAAGAGACCCAGTACTTC	CASTSKETQYF
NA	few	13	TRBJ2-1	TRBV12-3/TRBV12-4	TGTGCCAGCAGTGTGATGGGGCTTAATGAGCAGTTCTTC	CASSVMGLNEQFF
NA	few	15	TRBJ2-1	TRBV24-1	TGTGCCACCAGTGTTCCGGGTGGAAACTACAATGAGCAGTTCTTC	CATSVPGGNYNEQFF
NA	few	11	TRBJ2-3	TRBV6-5	TGTGCCAGCATGAGGGGAATAACGCAGTATTTT	CASMRGITQYF
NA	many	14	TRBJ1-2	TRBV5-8	TGTGCCAGCAGCCGGGGGCAGGAGGGCTATGGCTACACCTTC	CASSRGQEGYGYTF
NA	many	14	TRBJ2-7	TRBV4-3	TGCGCCAGCAGCCAAGATCGGGGCTCCTACGAGCAGTACTTC	CASSQDRGSYEQYF
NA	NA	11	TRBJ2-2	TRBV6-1	TGTGCCAGCCTCAGGGCCGGGGAGCTGTTTTTT	CASLRAGELFF
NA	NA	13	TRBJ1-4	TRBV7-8	TGTGCCAGCAGTGTGGGCCATAATGAAAAACTGTTTTTT	CASSVGHNEKLFF
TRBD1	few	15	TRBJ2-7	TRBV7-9	TGTGCCAGCAGCACAAAGAGGGACAGGGCGGGTGAGCAGTACTTC	CASSTKRDRAGEQYF
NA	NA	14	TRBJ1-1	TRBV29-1	TGCAGCGTTGAAGATCCAAGGGGTGGCACTGAAGCTTTCTTT	CSVEDPRGGTEAFF
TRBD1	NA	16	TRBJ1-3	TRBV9	TGTGCCAGCAGCGTACAGGGGGCTGAGGGTGGAAACACCATATATTTT	CASSVQGAEGGNTIYF
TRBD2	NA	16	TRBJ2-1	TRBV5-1	TGCGCCAGCAGCTTGGCCGCGGGGGGAGGTTACAATGAGCAGTTCTTC	CASSLAAGGGYNEQFF
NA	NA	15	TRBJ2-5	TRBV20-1	TGCAGTGCTAGACCCGCTACAGGGACCCAAGAGACCCAGTACTTC	CSARPATGTQETQYF
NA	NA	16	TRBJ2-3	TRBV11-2	TGTGCCAGCAGCTTGACAGGAGCAGTGGCTACAGATACGCAGTATTTT	CASSLTGAVATDTQYF
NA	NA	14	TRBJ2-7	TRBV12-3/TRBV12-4	TGTGCCAGCAGGATAGAGCAGGGGGGCTACGAGCAGTACTTC	CASRIEQGGYEQYF
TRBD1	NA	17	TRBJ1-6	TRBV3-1	TGTGCCAGCAGCCCGACAGGGACGGGAGAGTATAATTCACCCCTCCACTTT	CASSPTGTGEYNSPLHF
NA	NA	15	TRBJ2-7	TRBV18	TGTGCCAGCTCACCAGGAACAGTTAAGGCCTACGAGCAGTACTTC	CASSPGTVKAYEQYF
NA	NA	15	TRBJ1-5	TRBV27	TGTGCCAGCAGAGGTGACGGTTCACCTAATCAGCCCCAGCATTTT	CASRGDGSPNQPQHF
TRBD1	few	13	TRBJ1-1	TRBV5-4	TGTGCCAGCAGCTTGGTAGGGGGCGAGCAAGCTTTCTTT	CASSLVGGEQAFF
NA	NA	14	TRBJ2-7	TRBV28	TGTGCCAGCAGCTTGACTAGGCAGCTTGACGAGCAGTACTTC	CASSLTRQLDEQYF
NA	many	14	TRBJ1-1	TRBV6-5	TGTGCCAGCAGCCACAGGGAGGGGAACACTGAAGCTTTCTTT	CASSHREGNTEAFF
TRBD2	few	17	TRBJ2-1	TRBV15	TGTGCCACCAGCAGAGATTGGGGGCTAGCGGGGTACAATGAGCAGTTCTTC	CATSRDWGLAGYNEQFF
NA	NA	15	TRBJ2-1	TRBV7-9	TGTGCCAGCAGCCCGACTAGGGGGGTCTACAATGAGCAGTTCTTC	CASSPTRGVYNEQFF
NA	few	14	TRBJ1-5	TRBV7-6	TGTGCCAGCAGCTTAGCGGACAGCAATCAGCCCCAGCATTTT	CASSLADSNQPQHF
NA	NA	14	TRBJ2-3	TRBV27	TGTGCCAGCAGGTCCAGGGGGGGCCGGGATACGCAGTATTTT	CASRSRGGRDTQYF
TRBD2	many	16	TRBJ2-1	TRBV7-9	TGTGCCAGCAGCTTACGGAGCGGGAGTGGCTACAATGAGCAGTTCTTC	CASSLRSGSGYNEQFF
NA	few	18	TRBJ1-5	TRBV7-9	TGTGCCAGCAGCTCAGGGACCGAGAGACGGTCAAGCAATCAGCCCCAGCATTTT	CASSSGTERRSSNQPQHF
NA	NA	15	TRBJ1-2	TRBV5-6	TGTGCCAGCAGCTCAGGAGTGGGGCTCTCTTCCCCCTACACCTTC	CASSSGVGLSSPYTF
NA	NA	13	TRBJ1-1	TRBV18	TGTGCCAGCTCGTACAGGGTGCGTGATGAAGCTTTCTTT	CASSYRVRDEAFF
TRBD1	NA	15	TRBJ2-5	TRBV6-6	TGTGCCAGCACCGATCCAGGGGGCGGCCAAGAGACCCAGTACTTC	CASTDPGGGQETQYF
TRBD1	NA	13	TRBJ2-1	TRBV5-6	TGTGCCAGCGGACAGGGGACCTACAATGAGCAGTTCTTC	CASGQGTYNEQFF
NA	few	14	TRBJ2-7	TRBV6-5	TGTGCCAGCAGTGACAGGATGGCGTTATACGAGCAGTACTTC	CASSDRMALYEQYF
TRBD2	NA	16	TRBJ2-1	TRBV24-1	TGTGCCACCAGTGATTCAAGTCTAGCGGGGGAGAATGAGCAGTTCTTC	CATSDSSLAGENEQFF
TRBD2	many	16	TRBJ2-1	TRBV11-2	TGTGCCAGCAGCCCCAGAAACAGCGGGACTGCGAATGAGCAGTTCTTC	CASSPRNSGTANEQFF
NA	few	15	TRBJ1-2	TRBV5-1	TGCGCCAGCAGGCTGTCTGGGGCGTCAGACCATGGCTACACCTTC	CASRLSGASDHGYTF
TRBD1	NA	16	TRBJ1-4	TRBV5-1	TGCGCCAGCAGCTTGTCTCCGGGACAGCCTAATGAAAAACTGTTTTTT	CASSLSPGQPNEKLFF
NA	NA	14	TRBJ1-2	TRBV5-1	TGCGCCAGCAGCTTGGTTTCAGCTAACTATGGCTACACCTTC	CASSLVSANYGYTF
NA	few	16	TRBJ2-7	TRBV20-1	TGCAGTGCTAGAGATTTGGGGGATGTGAGCTCCTACGAGCAGTACTTC	CSARDLGDVSSYEQYF
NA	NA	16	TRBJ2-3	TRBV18	TGTGCCAGCTCACTCCGAGGACCTACTAGCACAGATACGCAGTATTTT	CASSLRGPTSTDTQYF
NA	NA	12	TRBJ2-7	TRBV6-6	TGTGCCAGCAGTTGGTTGGGGTACGAGCAGTACTTC	CASSWLGYEQYF
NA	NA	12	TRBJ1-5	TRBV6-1	TGTGCCAGCAGTGAACCCCCTCAGCCCCAGCATTTT	CASSEPPQPQHF
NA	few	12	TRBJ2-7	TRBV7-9	TGTGCCAGCAGCTTACCCGCCGGGGAGCAGTACTTC	CASSLPAGEQYF
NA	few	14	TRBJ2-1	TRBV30	TGTGCCTGGAGTGTACACCTCCCTTACAATGAGCAGTTCTTC	CAWSVHLPYNEQFF
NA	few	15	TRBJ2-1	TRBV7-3	TGTGCCAGCAGCTCCGGAGTAGCGTTGTACAATGAGCAGTTCTTC	CASSSGVALYNEQFF
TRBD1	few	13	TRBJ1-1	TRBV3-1	TGTGCCAGCAGCCAAAACAGACAGGGTGAAGCTTTCTTT	CASSQNRQGEAFF
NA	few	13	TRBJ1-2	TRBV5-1	TGCGCCAGCAGCTTGGCCGGGACAAAAGGCTACACCTTC	CASSLAGTKGYTF
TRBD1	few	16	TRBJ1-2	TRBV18	TGTGCCAGCTCACCCACGACGGACAGGGGAGGCTATGGCTACACCTTC	CASSPTTDRGGYGYTF
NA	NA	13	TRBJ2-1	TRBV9	TGTGCCAGCAGCGTAGCTTCGTCCGATGAGCAGTTCTTC	CASSVASSDEQFF
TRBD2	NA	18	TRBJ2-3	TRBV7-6	TGTGCCAGCAGCGAACTAGCGGGGGGGCAGTACGGCACAGATACGCAGTATTTT	CASSELAGGQYGTDTQYF
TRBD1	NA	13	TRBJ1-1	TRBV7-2	TGTGCCAGCAGCAGAGGGACAGGGGAAGAAGCTTTCTTT	CASSRGTGEEAFF
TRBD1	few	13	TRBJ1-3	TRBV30	TGTGCCTGTACAGGGGAAAGGGGAAACACCATATATTTT	CACTGERGNTIYF
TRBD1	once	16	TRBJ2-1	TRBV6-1	TGTGCCAGCACTATATATGGGGACAGGGGATACAATGAGCAGTTCTTC	CASTIYGDRGYNEQFF